This T cell receptor (beta chain) was profiled in a study of cytomegalovirus exposure and HLA in healthy donors. Study findings and constraints: When a later analysis was performed, an Asian-associated ancestry cluster reportedly had fewer N-insertions than the approximately 700-donor mean. In a later analysis, HLA-C alleles had the fewest associated TCRs, DRB1 alleles the most. The presence/absence work took it that sequencing depth was about the same across donors. Data from an earlier analysis indicated that most TCR beta V segments were productive either about 87% or about 30% of the time.

The PCR made use of 60 Vbeta and 13 Jbeta primers. Measured with immunoSEQ multiplex PCR; TCRdb has only the in-frame clones, and not every one. The table shows about 170,000 clones, with about four fifths occurring only once. The CDR3 has 16 residues. Germline loops: CDR1 SGHKS, CDR2 YYEKEE (reference sequence). Trimming shortened V by 0 bases and J by 5 bases, and 18 bases separated the two germline ends. Regarding this clone: What it binds is unknown.

This receptor was identified in a girl aged 10 to 17 in good health and CMV-seropositive. The specimen was PBMCs. The genes are TRBV5-5 and TRBJ2-7, with D tentatively TRBD2 (6 bases). The CDR3 protein is CASSLVGREAGDEQYF. In nucleotides, the CDR3 is TGTGCCAGCAGCTTGGTAGGCAGGGAGGCGGGCGACGAGCAGTACTTC.